These 3 T cell receptor beta chains came from one sample sequenced in a study of T cell responses to AZD1222 COVID-19 vaccine. Clones were sequenced by immunoSEQ multiplex PCR, and TCRdb holds only the in-frame ones, with some missing. The data contain roughly 70,000 clones, roughly 88% of them singletons. This specimen consisted of peripheral blood, obtained on day 0 of AZD1222 vaccination. The receptors were sampled from an adult in good health.

The gene calls are TRBV5-1 and TRBJ2-3, with a weak D call TRBD1 (5 bases). The CDR3 sequence is 15 residues long. Per germline, CDR1 SGHRS and CDR2 YFSETQ. Trimming shortened V by 1 base and J by 5 bases, and 14 bases separated the two germline ends. The CDR3 coding sequence is TGCGCCAGCAGCTTGTTTGGACAACCGAGAGATACGCAGTATTTT. This translates into CASSLFGQPRDTQYF.

The chain couples TRBV7-8 to TRBJ1-3; 7 positions match TRBD1. The CDR3 is 16 amino acids. With 5 bases clipped from V and 0 bases from J, the junction kept 7 bases outside the gene matches. Germline V gives CDR1 SGHVS, CDR2 FQNEAQ. The CDR3 sequence is CASSPAGGRSGNTIYF. Here the CDR3 DNA reads TGTGCCAGCAGCCCAGCAGGGGGACGCTCTGGAAACACCATATATTTT.

V and J are TRBV28 and TRBJ1-1, with D hard to call. This CDR3 spans 10 amino acids. CDR1 and CDR2 (germline): MDHEN, SYDVKM. V gave up 7 bases and J gave up 1 base, with 1 base separating them. The CDR3 is CASTNTEAFF. The CDR3 DNA follows: TGTGCCAGCACGAACACTGAAGCTTTCTTT.